This T cell receptor (beta chain) was sequenced for a study of identical twins. Overall study findings and caveats: Cord blood beta clonotypes that were abundant carried fewer insertions, and memory repertoires showed no such trend. Not following the same donors, the study drew its conclusions from cross-sectional statistical analysis.

A note on this clonotype: Its antigen is as yet unknown.

The CDR3 is 16 amino acids. The germline CDR1 and CDR2 sequences are SQVTM and ANQGSEA. Trimming removed 6 bases from V and 5 bases from J; junction bases left unmatched: 13. TCRdb passed the 5' RACE reads through MiXCR, listing each CDR3 protein once. The table lists hundreds of thousands of distinct CDR3 sequences, more than 6.5% of them singletons. The data were also submitted as part of a second study, on yellow fever vaccine responses in identical twins.

Sequencing was carried out using memory (CD45RO+) T cells sorted from blood. The clonotype comes from a woman aged 18-29 years in good health. The chain employs TRBV29-1 and TRBJ2-3; 11 bases match TRBD2. This CDR3 reads CSVVNRLAGTEDTQYF. CDR3 in DNA: TGCAGCGTGGTCAATCGACTAGCGGGGACCGAAGATACGCAGTATTTT.